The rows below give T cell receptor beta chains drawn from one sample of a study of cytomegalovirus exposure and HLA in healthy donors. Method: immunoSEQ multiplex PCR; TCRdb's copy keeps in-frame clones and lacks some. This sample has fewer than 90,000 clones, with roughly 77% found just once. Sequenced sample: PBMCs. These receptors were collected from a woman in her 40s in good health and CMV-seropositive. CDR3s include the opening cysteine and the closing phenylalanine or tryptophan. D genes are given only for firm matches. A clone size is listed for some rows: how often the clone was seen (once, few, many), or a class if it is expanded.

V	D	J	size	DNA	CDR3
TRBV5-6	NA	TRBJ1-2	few	TGTGCCAGCAGCCCGGGGGGGGATTTGGACTATGGCTACACCTTC	CASSPGGDLDYGYTF
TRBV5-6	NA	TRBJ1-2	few	TGTGCCAGCAGCTTGGAGGGGCTGGACGTTGGAGGCTACACCTTC	CASSLEGLDVGGYTF
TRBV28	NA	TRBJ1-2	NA	TGTGCCAGCAGTTTCCCTCAGGGATACTATGGCTACACCTTC	CASSFPQGYYGYTF
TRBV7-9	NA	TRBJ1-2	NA	TGTGCCAGCAGCCCCCAGGGTCCCGGCTACACCTTC	CASSPQGPGYTF
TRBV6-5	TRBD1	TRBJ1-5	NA	TGTGCCAGCAGTTTGGTGGGACAGGGGCGTCATCAGCCCCAGCATTTT	CASSLVGQGRHQPQHF
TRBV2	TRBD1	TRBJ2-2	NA	TGTGCCAGCAGAGAGGGGGCGCACACCGGGGAGCTGTTTTTT	CASREGAHTGELFF
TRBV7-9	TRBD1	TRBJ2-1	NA	TGTGCCAGCAGCGACAGGGCCTACAATGAGCAGTTCTTC	CASSDRAYNEQFF
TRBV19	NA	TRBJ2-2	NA	TGTGCCAGTAGTGGTCAGGGGTTCGTGGTCCTAAACACCGGGGAGCTGTTTTTT	CASSGQGFVVLNTGELFF
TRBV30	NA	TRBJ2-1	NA	TGTGCCTGGAGTGCGAGCCCTAGAGTCCTCCTCTTC	CAWSASPRVLLF
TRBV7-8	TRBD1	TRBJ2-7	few	TGTGCCAGCAGCTTAGAGGGACAGGGTTACTACGAGCAGTACTTC	CASSLEGQGYYEQYF
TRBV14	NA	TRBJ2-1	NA	TGTGCCAGCAGCCAAGAAGTGACACATCGCTTCAATGAGCAGTTCTTC	CASSQEVTHRFNEQFF
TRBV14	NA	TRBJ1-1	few	TGTGCCAGCAGCCAAATTGCAGGGATGAGCACTGAAGCTTTCTTT	CASSQIAGMSTEAFF
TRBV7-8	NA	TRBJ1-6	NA	TGTGCCAGCAGCTTAGTAAGGGGCTTGGGTTCACCCCTCCACTTT	CASSLVRGLGSPLHF
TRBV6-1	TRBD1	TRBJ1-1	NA	TGTGCCAGCAGTGGAATAGGCAGGGGGCGGTGGAACACTGAAGCTTTCTTT	CASSGIGRGRWNTEAFF
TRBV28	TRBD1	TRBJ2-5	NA	TGTGCCAGCAGCGACAGGGTACCAGAGACCCAGTACTTC	CASSDRVPETQYF
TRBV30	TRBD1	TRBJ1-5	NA	TGTGCCTGGAGTAACGCAGGGGGTCAGCCCCAGCATTTT	CAWSNAGGQPQHF
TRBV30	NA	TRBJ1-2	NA	TGTGCCTGGGGGACTACAGGTTCTGATGGCTACACCTTC	CAWGTTGSDGYTF